One and the same sample provided the 3 T cell receptor beta chains below, sequenced in a study of control samples from healthy donors and cancer patients. Produced via immunoSEQ multiplex PCR; TCRdb's table is partial and in-frame only. This table has around 100,000 clones, approximately 90% appearing once. The specimen sequenced was blood. The source is a woman between 18 and 30 years old in good health.

The chain links TRBV9 to TRBJ2-2; D gene ambiguous. The germline V gene has CDR1 SGDLS and CDR2 YYNGEE. This CDR3 spans 16 amino acids. V was cut by 1 base and J by 0 bases, with 10 bases left in between. CDR3 region: CASSVTPETNTGELFF. CDR3 DNA sequence: TGTGCCAGCAGCGTAACTCCAGAGACGAACACCGGGGAGCTGTTTTTT.

The genes are TRBV7-4 and TRBJ1-2; D ambiguous. The CDR3 is 20 residues long. V was cut by 1 base and J by 0 bases, with 24 bases left in between. CDR1 and CDR2 (germline): SGHVT, SQSDAQ. CDR3 residues: CASSLVPLPGPGSTNYGYTF. The CDR3 nucleotides read TGTGCCAGCAGCTTAGTTCCCCTGCCTGGCCCGGGGTCTACTAACTATGGCTACACCTTC.

The chain links TRBV7-9 to TRBJ2-7; D uncertain. Germline-derived CDR1 and CDR2 are SEHNR and FQNEAQ (reference sequence). Trimming removed 5 bases from V and 7 bases from J, with 6 bases in between. This CDR3 is 10 amino acids long. The CDR3 loop reads CASSGGEQYF. CDR3 DNA: TGTGCCAGCAGCGGTGGGGAGCAGTACTTC. Drawing the rest from reference TRBV7-9 and TRBJ2-7, the complete variable domain is DTGVSQNPRHKITKRGQNVTFRCDPISEHNRLYWYRQTLGQGPEFLTYFQNEAQLEKSRLLSDRFSAERPKGSFSTLEIQRTEQGDSAMYLCASSGGEQYFGPGTRLTVT.